These 21 T cell receptor beta chains were sequenced from one sample in a study of blood T cells in healthy people across ages. Alongside a J-beta primer mix, a sample-barcoded 5' primer served in a second PCR lasting about 6 to 11 cycles. TCRdb reprocessed the 5' RACE reads via MiXCR and lists one record per CDR3 protein. Altogether 1.6 million or so distinct CDR3 sequences are present, roughly 32% being singletons, with the ten largest covering around 10%. The specimen was blood. The receptors here all came from a young woman in good health.

This chain uses TRBV7-9 with TRBJ1-2, with 7 bases lining up with TRBD1. The CDR3 is made up of 13 amino acids. J was trimmed by 4 bases and V by 6 bases; bases with no gene match: 5. Per germline, CDR1 SEHNR and CDR2 FQNEAQ (reference sequence). CDR3: CASSEGQLYGYTF. The DNA for the CDR3 is TGTGCCAGCAGTGAGGGACAGCTCTATGGCTACACCTTC.

The gene calls are TRBV21-1 and TRBJ2-7; the table's D call, TRBD2, has no DNA check behind it. TRBV21-1 is given as a pseudogene. The length of the CDR3 is 20 residues. CDR3 nucleotides: TGTGCCAGCAGCAAGGGAGGTGGGACTACCGCCCAACAGGCGTTCTACGAGCAGTACTTC. This encodes CASSKGGGTTAQQAFYEQYF.

This chain uses TRBV7-2 with TRBJ2-5, with no clear D. The DNA end is more similar to TRBJ2-7, so the J call may be wrong. In germline, CDR1 is SGHTA, CDR2 FQGNSA. The CDR3 loop spans 13 amino acids. The CDR3 protein is CASSLSLNYEQYF. CDR3 DNA sequence: TGTGCCAGCAGCTTAAGCCTAAACTACGAGCAGTACTTC.

This clonotype has a handful of counts. The genes are TRBV20-1 and TRBJ1-5; TRBD1 matches at 8 bases. The germline V gene has CDR1 DFQATT and CDR2 SNEGSKA (reference sequence). The CDR3 totals 16 residues. Losses at the gene ends were 3 bases for V and 3 bases for J; bases not matched to a gene: 10. Here the CDR3 reads CSASFTGQGNNQPQHF. CDR3 coding DNA: TGCAGTGCTAGCTTTACTGGACAGGGCAACAATCAGCCCCAGCATTTT.

The chain couples TRBV20-1 to TRBJ2-7, with no clear D. The germline V gene encodes CDR1 DFQATT and CDR2 SNEGSKA (reference sequence). This CDR3 comprises 13 residues. Trimming removed 8 bases at V and 0 bases at J, with 14 bases between. In DNA, the CDR3 is TGCAGTACCCACGGCCCTAGCTCCTACGAGCAGTACTTC. This sequence encodes CSTHGPSSYEQYF.

In regard to this clonotype: This likely comes from a read error, as the CDR3 has no conserved phenylalanine or tryptophan at its end. The chain carries TRBV9 and TRBJ2-2; D remains unclear. This CDR3 spans 13 amino acids. The V end lost 0 bases, the J end lost 5 bases, and 5 bases lay between the germline ends. Looked up from germline, CDR1 is SGDLS and CDR2 is YYNGEE. CDR3 coding DNA: TGTGCCAGCAGCGTAGGACTTACCGGGGAGCTGTTTGTT. This gives the protein CASSVGLTGELFV.

CDR3 bases: TGCAGTGCTAGAGAGGTCAGGGCCACTAATGAAAAACTGTTTTTT. As protein: CSAREVRATNEKLFF. The chain employs TRBV20-1 and TRBJ1-4; possible D gene TRBD1, 5 bases. Trimming left V 0 bases short and J 2 bases short, with 10 bases between. Per the germline V gene, CDR1 is DFQATT and CDR2 is SNEGSKA (reference sequence). CDR3 length: 15 residues.

The CDR3 bases are TGTGCCAGCAGTGAAGTGGGACAATTCCTTAAGGGCTACACCTTC. It translates to CASSEVGQFLKGYTF. The chain couples TRBV6-1 to TRBJ1-2; D is possibly TRBD1 (6 bases). Germline lookup yields CDR1 MNHNS and CDR2 SASEGT. Trimming took 1 base from V and 8 from J, leaving 17 bases between them. The CDR3 extends over 15 amino acids.

This clonotype occurred a few times. This chain links TRBV5-1 with TRBJ1-6, with 8 bases aligning to TRBD1. The germline V gene encodes CDR1 SGHRS and CDR2 YFSETQ. V was pared by 4 bases and J by 7 bases, with 4 bases of the junction left unmatched. There are 14 residues in the CDR3. The CDR3 region has the DNA TGCGCCAGCAGCCCGGGACAGGAAAATTCACCCCTCCACTTT. This translates into CASSPGQENSPLHF. Full variable domain (remainder filled in from reference TRBV5-1 and TRBJ1-6): KAGVTQTPRYLIKTRGQQVTLSCSPISGHRSVSWYQQTPGQGLQFLFEYFSETQRNKGNFPGRFSGRQFSNSRSEMNVSTLELGDSALYLCASSPGQENSPLHFGNGTRLTVT.

The CDR3 sequence is CASSLMLTGRGHEQFF. CDR3 nucleotide sequence: TGTGCCAGCAGTTTAATGCTGACAGGGCGGGGGCATGAGCAGTTCTTC. V usage is TRBV12-3 or TRBV12-4 and J usage is TRBJ2-1; tentatively, D is TRBD1 or TRBD2 (7 bases each). There are 16 residues in the CDR3. Trimming cost V 2 bases and J 8 bases, with 19 bases left between them.

The genes are TRBV13 and TRBJ2-1, with D uncertain. CDR1 is PRHDT and CDR2 is FYEKMQ in the germline V gene (reference sequence). The CDR3 consists of 14 residues. Trimming pared 5 bases from V and 5 bases from J, leaving 13 bases between. The CDR3 DNA is TGTGCCAGCAGCCCGCCCTCCCTAGACAATGAGCAGTTCTTC. It yields the protein CASSPPSLDNEQFF.

The sample holds a few counts of this clonotype. The rearrangement joins TRBV10-3 to TRBJ2-1; 13 bases fit TRBD2. Looked up from germline, CDR1 is ENHRY and CDR2 is SYGVKD. The CDR3 extends over 14 amino acids. V lost 8 bases and J lost 2; bases outside the gene matches: 0. The CDR3 here is CAIGTSGAYNEQFF. The CDR3 DNA sequence: TGTGCCATCGGGACTAGCGGGGCCTACAATGAGCAGTTCTTC.

The gene calls are TRBV7-3 and TRBJ2-2; 7 nucleotides align to TRBD2. J was trimmed by 6 bases and V by 7 bases; bases with no gene match: 14. This CDR3 is 16 amino acids long. Germline loops: CDR1 SGHTA, CDR2 FQGTGA. The DNA for the CDR3 is TGTGCCAGCACCAGGGCGCGGGAGTTTTCCCCCGGGGAGCTGTTTTTT. Protein sequence: CASTRAREFSPGELFF.

Concerning this clonotype itself: Because it lacks the conserved phenylalanine or tryptophan at the end, this CDR3 is likely a read error. This sequence joins TRBV6-1 and TRBJ2-7, with D perhaps matching TRBD2 (6 bases). Trimming stripped 2 bases from V and 0 bases from J, with 17 bases between. CDR1 is MNHNS and CDR2 is SASEGT in the germline V gene. This CDR3 is 17 amino acids long. The CDR3 sequence: CASSERVGGLSSYEQYC. The CDR3 DNA is TGTGCCAGCAGTGAAAGGGTTGGGGGGTTGAGCTCCTACGAGCAGTACTGC.

The chain has TRBV2 and TRBJ2-4, with TRBD2 matching 7 bases. This CDR3 contains 20 residues. Trimming at V came to 7 bases and at J to 0 bases, leaving 21 bases not matched to a gene. Germline lookup yields CDR1 SNHLY and CDR2 FYNNEI. The CDR3 nucleotides read TGTGCCAGCAATGCGGGGCACGGGAGGCAGGGCTTTCTAGCCAAAAACATTCAGTACTTC. Translating gives CASNAGHGRQGFLAKNIQYF.

The table lists this clonotype with a few counts. The chain uses TRBV7-3 and TRBJ2-2, with D possibly matching TRBD1 (5 bases). V was cut by 5 bases and J by 4 bases, with 11 bases left in between. Germline CDR1 is SGHTA and CDR2 is FQGTGA. The CDR3 is 14 amino acids. DNA for the CDR3: TGTGCCAGCAGCCCCCCGCAGGGCACCGGGGAGCTGTTTTTT. Its protein product is CASSPPQGTGELFF.

This chain connects TRBV6-5 to TRBJ2-2, with TRBD2 identical over 13 bases. The CDR3 is 17 residues long. The J segment lost 7 bases and the V segment lost 2 bases, leaving 7 bases of the junction unmatched. The germline gives CDR1 MNHEY, CDR2 SVGAGI. CDR3: CASSYVTSGGPGGELFF. CDR3 nucleotides: TGTGCCAGCAGTTACGTGACTAGCGGGGGGCCGGGCGGGGAGCTGTTTTTT.

This clonotype was observed a few times. The gene calls are TRBV5-4 and TRBJ2-3; 9 nucleotides agree with TRBD1. The CDR3 is 14 amino acids. CDR1 and CDR2 (germline): SGHNT, YYREEE (reference sequence). V trimming: 9 bases; J trimming: 5 bases; junction bases outside the gene matches: 10. Written as DNA, the CDR3 is TGTGCCATCAACGCGGGACAGGGTGGAGATACGCAGTATTTT. Protein: CAINAGQGGDTQYF. Filled out from reference TRBV5-4 and TRBJ2-3, the complete variable domain reads ETGVTQSPTHLIKTRGQQVTLRCSSQSGHNTVSWYQQALGQGPQFIFQYYREEENGRGNFPPRFSGLQFPNYSSELNVNALELDDSALYLCAINAGQGGDTQYFGPGTRLTVL.

This chain's CDR3 is CASSTRWREGHNEQFF. The CDR3 DNA sequence: TGTGCCAGCAGTACACGCTGGCGGGAGGGCCACAATGAGCAGTTCTTC. The chain uses TRBV7-2 and TRBJ2-1, with 9 positions matching TRBD2. Unmatched junction bases numbered 11, after V lost 6 bases and J lost 5 bases. Germline V lookup: CDR1 SGHTA, CDR2 FQGNSA. The CDR3 spans 16 residues.

The sample holds a few counts of this clonotype. The chain has TRBV29-1 and TRBJ2-7; D is perhaps TRBD1 (6 bases). V was trimmed by 5 bases and J by 9 bases, leaving 14 bases between them. The CDR3 sequence is 11 residues long. Germline V CDR1 and CDR2: SQVTM, ANQGSEA. CDR3 nucleotide sequence: TGCAGCGTTACGCGACAGGCGGGGCAGTACTTC. Its protein product is CSVTRQAGQYF.

This clonotype was seen only a few times. The chain recombines TRBV24-1 with TRBJ2-1; 12 bases are shared with TRBD1. The CDR3 is 16 residues long. The germline CDR1 and CDR2 sequences are KGHDR and SFDVKD. The trim removed 4 bases at V and 8 bases at J, leaving 8 bases unmatched. CDR3 in amino acids: CATSEPSGTGGDEQFF. The CDR3, as DNA: TGTGCCACCAGTGAACCATCCGGGACAGGGGGCGATGAGCAGTTCTTC.